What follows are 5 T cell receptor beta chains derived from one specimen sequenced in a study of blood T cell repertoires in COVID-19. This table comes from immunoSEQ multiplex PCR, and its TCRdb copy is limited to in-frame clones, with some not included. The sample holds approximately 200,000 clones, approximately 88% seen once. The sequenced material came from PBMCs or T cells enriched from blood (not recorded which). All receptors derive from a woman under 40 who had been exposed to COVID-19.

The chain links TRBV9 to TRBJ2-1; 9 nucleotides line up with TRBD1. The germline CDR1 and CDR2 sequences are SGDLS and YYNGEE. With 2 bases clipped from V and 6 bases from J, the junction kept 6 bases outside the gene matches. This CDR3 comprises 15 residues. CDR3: CASSVTGGEGNEQFF. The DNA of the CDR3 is TGTGCCAGCAGCGTCACAGGGGGCGAGGGCAATGAGCAGTTCTTC. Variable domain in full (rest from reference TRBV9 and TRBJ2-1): DSGVTQTPKHLITATGQRVTLRCSPRSGDLSVYWYQQSLDQGLQFLIQYYNGEERAKGNILERFSAQQFPDLHSELNLSSLELGDSALYFCASSVTGGEGNEQFFGPGTRLTVL.

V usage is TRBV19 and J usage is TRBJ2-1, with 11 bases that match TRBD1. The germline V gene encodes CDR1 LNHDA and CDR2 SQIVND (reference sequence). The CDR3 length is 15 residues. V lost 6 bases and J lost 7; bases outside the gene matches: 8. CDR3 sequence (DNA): TGTGCCAGTAGGGACAGGGGGCAGGTAATTAATGAGCAGTTCTTC. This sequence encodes CASRDRGQVINEQFF.

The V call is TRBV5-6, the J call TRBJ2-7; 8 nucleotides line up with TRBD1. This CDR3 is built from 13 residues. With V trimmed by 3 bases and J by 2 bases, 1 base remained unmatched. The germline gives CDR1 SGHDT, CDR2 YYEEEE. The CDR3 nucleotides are TGTGCCAGCAGCTGGGACAGGACCTACGAGCAGTACTTC. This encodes CASSWDRTYEQYF.

CDR3 coding DNA: TGTGCCAGCAGCTTGATTCGCGGGTCCTACAATGAGCAGTTCTTC. Its protein is CASSLIRGSYNEQFF. V usage is TRBV11-2 and J usage is TRBJ2-1; D is possibly TRBD2 (5 bases). The ends were cut back, 3 bases at V and 1 base at J, with 10 bases in the middle. Germline V gene lookup returns CDR1 SGHAT and CDR2 FQNNGV. This CDR3 has 15 residues. The full variable domain, rest sourced from reference TRBV11-2 and TRBJ2-1, is EAGVAQSPRYKIIEKRQSVAFWCNPISGHATLYWYQQILGQGPKLLIQFQNNGVVDDSQLPKDRFSAERLKGVDSTLKIQPAKLEDSAVYLCASSLIRGSYNEQFFGPGTRLTVL.

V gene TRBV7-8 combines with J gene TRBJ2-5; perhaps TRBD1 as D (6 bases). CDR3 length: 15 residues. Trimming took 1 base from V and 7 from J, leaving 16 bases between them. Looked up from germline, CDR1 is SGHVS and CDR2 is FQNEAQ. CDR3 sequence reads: CASSLDHRATGTQYF. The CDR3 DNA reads TGTGCCAGCAGCTTAGACCACAGGGCTACGGGGACCCAGTACTTC.